The 4 T cell receptor beta chains below all came from one sample that was sequenced in a study of cytomegalovirus exposure and HLA in healthy donors. The PCR used 60 Vbeta and 13 Jbeta primers. Clones were read by immunoSEQ multiplex PCR, and TCRdb kept only the in-frame ones, dropping some. The sample has about 130,000 clones; around 80% are singletons. The sequenced sample was PBMCs. These TCRs come from a human donor in good health.

This clone showed up just a few times. The rearrangement links TRBV5-6 to TRBJ1-2; maybe TRBD1 (6 bases). The germline V gene encodes CDR1 SGHDT and CDR2 YYEEEE. The CDR3 contains 12 residues. The V end was cut by 3 bases, the J end by 5 bases, with 8 bases between. Here the CDR3 reads CASSSQGYGYTF. The CDR3 DNA reads as TGTGCCAGCAGCTCGCAGGGGTATGGCTACACCTTC.

The chain employs TRBV9 and TRBJ1-1; D gene uncertain. V lost 4 bases, J lost 1 base, and 14 bases lay in between. This CDR3 has 15 residues. The germline CDR1 and CDR2 sequences are SGDLS and YYNGEE. The CDR3 reads CASSPGPHGNTEAFF. The CDR3 region has the DNA TGTGCCAGCAGCCCGGGTCCCCACGGGAACACTGAAGCTTTCTTT.

The chain uses TRBV7-9 and TRBJ2-3; D might be TRBD1 (6 bases). The CDR3 contains 15 residues. Trimming left V 5 bases short and J 2 bases short, with 14 bases between. Germline V lookup: CDR1 SEHNR, CDR2 FQNEAQ (reference sequence). The CDR3 sequence: CASSPWDTHTDTQYF. CDR3 nucleotides: TGTGCCAGCAGCCCCTGGGACACCCACACAGATACGCAGTATTTT.

The chain carries TRBV15 and TRBJ1-4; D is unclear. The CDR3 runs to 15 residues. V shed 0 bases and J shed 4 bases, with 9 bases lying between them. CDR1 and CDR2 (germline): LNHNV, YYDKDF (reference sequence). This CDR3 is CATSRERRGNEKLFF. The CDR3 DNA follows: TGTGCCACCAGCAGAGAGAGGCGGGGTAATGAAAAACTGTTTTTT.